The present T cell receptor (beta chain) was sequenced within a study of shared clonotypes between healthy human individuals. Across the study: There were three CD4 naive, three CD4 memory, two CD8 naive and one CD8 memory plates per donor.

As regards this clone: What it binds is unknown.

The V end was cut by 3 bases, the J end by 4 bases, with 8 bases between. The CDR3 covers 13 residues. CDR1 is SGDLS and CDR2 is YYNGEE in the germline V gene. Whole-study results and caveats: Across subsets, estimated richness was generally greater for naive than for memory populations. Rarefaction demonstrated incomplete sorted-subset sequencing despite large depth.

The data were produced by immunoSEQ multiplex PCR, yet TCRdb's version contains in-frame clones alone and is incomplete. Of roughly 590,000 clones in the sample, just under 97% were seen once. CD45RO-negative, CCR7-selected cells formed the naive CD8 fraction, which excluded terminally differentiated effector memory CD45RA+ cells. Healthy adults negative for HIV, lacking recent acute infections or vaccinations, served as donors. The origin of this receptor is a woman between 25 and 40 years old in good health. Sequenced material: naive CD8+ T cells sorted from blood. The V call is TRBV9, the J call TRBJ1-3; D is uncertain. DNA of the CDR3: TGTGCCAGCAGCGCAGATGGCGGAAACACCATATATTTT. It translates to CASSADGGNTIYF. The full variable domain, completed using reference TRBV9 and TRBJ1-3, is DSGVTQTPKHLITATGQRVTLRCSPRSGDLSVYWYQQSLDQGLQFLIQYYNGEERAKGNILERFSAQQFPDLHSELNLSSLELGDSALYFCASSADGGNTIYFGEGSWLTVV.